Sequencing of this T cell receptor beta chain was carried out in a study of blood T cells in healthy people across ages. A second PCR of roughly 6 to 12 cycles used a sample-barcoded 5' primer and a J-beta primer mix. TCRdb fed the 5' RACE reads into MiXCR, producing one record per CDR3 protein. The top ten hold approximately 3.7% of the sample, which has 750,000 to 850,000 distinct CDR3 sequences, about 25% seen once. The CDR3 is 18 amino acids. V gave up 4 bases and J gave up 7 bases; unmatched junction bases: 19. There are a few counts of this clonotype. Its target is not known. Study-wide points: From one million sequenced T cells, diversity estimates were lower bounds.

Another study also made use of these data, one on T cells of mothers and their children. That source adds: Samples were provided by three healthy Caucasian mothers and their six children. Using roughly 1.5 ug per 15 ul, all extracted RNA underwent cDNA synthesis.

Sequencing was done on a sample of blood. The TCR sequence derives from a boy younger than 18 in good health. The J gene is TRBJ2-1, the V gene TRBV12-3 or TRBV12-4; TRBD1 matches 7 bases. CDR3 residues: CASSSGQKAGPRGNEQFF. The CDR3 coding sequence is TGTGCCAGCAGTTCGGGACAGAAGGCGGGCCCGAGGGGGAATGAGCAGTTCTTC.